This T cell receptor (beta chain) was captured by sequencing in a study of T cells expressing NK-cell markers. Looking at the study overall: Sorted CD3+CD56+NKG2C+, CD3+CD56+NKG2C- and CD3+CD56-NKG2C+ T cells provided the TCR beta repertoires. Study observations and caveats: The study found dominant NKG2C+ clonotypes at about 1.0-7.5% of CD8+ T cells in roughly six donors.

TCRdb reanalyzed the 5' RACE reads, giving one entry per CDR3 protein sequence and no DNA. The listing records hundreds of thousands of distinct CDR3 sequences. CDR3 length equals 16 residues. Of note for this clonotype: Antigen unknown.

Sequencing used blood T cells: a sorted CD56 or NKG2C T cell subset, CD4+ or CD8+ T cells, or bulk PBMC T cells (not recorded which). The receptor comes from a man younger than 35 in good health. This chain joins TRBV12-3 or TRBV12-4 and TRBJ2-7; the D call of TRBD1 rests on TCRdb alone, since no DNA is present to check it. CDR3: CASSHLTGTASYEQYF.